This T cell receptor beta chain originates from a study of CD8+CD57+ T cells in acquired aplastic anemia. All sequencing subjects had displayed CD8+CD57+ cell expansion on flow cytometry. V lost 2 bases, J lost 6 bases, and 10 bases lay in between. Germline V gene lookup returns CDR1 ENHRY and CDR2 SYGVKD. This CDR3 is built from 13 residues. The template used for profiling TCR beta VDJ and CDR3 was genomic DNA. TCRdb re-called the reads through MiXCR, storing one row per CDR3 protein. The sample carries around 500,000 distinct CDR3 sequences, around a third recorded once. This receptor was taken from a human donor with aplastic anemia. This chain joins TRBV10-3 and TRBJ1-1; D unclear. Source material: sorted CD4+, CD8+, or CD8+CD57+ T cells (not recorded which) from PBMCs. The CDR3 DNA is TGTGCCATCAGTGAGCGAAAAATCTCTGAAGCTTTCTTT. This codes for CAISERKISEAFF.